This TCR beta chain was retrieved from a study of control samples from healthy donors and cancer patients. TCRdb's table, derived via immunoSEQ multiplex PCR, lists solely in-frame clones and lacks some. The data hold some 120,000 clones, with 85% to 95% observed a single time. CDR3 length: 16 amino acids. The V gene's germline CDR1 is SGDLS and CDR2 YYNGEE. The trim removed 4 bases at V and 6 bases at J, leaving 12 bases unmatched. This sequence was found in a man younger than 30 in good health. Material for sequencing was blood. The genes are TRBV9 and TRBJ2-2; 7 bases agree with TRBD1. The CDR3 loop is CASSQGGQRIAGELFF. For the CDR3, the DNA is TGTGCCAGCAGCCAAGGGGGACAGAGGATAGCCGGGGAGCTGTTTTTT.